Listed below are T cell receptor beta chains from one sample, sequenced in a study of cytomegalovirus exposure and HLA in healthy donors. Some clones are missing from TCRdb's copy, which holds only in-frame ones; the method was immunoSEQ multiplex PCR. The sample includes about 78,000 clones, about 95% of them seen just once. The specimen sequenced was PBMCs. The origin of the receptors is a man aged 18 to 30 in good health and CMV-seropositive. Each CDR3 is given with its conserved first and last residue. A D gene is named only where the DNA matches it firmly. Size tells how often a clone was seen (once, few, many) or the class of an expanded clone, and some rows leave it out.

j_call clone_size v_call d_call cdr3_nt cdr3_aa
TRBJ2-1 - TRBV10-3 TRBD2 TGTGCCTCACGACTAGCGGGAGACGAGCAGTTCTTC CASRLAGDEQFF
TRBJ1-3 - TRBV6-1 TRBD1 TGTGCCAGCAGTGAAGCACAGGGGGCAACGGGAAACACCATATATTTT CASSEAQGATGNTIYF
TRBJ2-3 - TRBV4-1 - TGCGCCAGCAGCCCCCGGGCGGAAGGGGCAGATACGCAGTATTTT CASSPRAEGADTQYF
TRBJ2-2 - TRBV30 - TGTGCCGGGGGGGCGGCGAAGTCGGGGACCGGGGAGCTGTTTTTT CAGGAAKSGTGELFF
TRBJ2-1 - TRBV7-9 - TGTGCCAGCAGCTTAGCTTTAGAAAGAGGGTTCAATGAGCAGTTCTTC CASSLALERGFNEQFF
TRBJ1-2 - TRBV11-2 - TGTGCCAGCAGCGCGGCGATCCAGGGGCAATGGGGCTATGGCTACACCTTC CASSAAIQGQWGYGYTF
TRBJ1-2 - TRBV30 TRBD1 TGTGCCTGGAGTGTGGGGACAGGGATTGGCTACACCTTC CAWSVGTGIGYTF
TRBJ1-2 - TRBV2 - TGTGCCAGCACGGACAGCCCCAACTATGGCTACACCTTC CASTDSPNYGYTF
TRBJ2-7 - TRBV28 - TGTGCCAGCAGTTTATGGCGGGCCGGATCCTACGAGCAGTACTTC CASSLWRAGSYEQYF
TRBJ1-2 - TRBV5-5 - TGTGCCAGCAGCTTGGTTGAACACACAAACTATGGCTACACCTTC CASSLVEHTNYGYTF
TRBJ2-7 - TRBV6-5 TRBD2 TGTGCCAGCAGTGAGCGGGAGGAGGTAGAGCAGTACTTC CASSEREEVEQYF
TRBJ2-1 - TRBV18 - TGTGCCAGCTCACCCCAGGGACTTGACAACGAGGGGCAGTTCTTC CASSPQGLDNEGQFF
TRBJ2-7 - TRBV27 - TGTGCCAGCAGTCTCGGGACAAGTACCTACGAGCAGTACTTC CASSLGTSTYEQYF
TRBJ2-1 - TRBV29-1 - TGCAGCGTTGAAGTTGGCCTACAACTAATGAATGAGCAGTTCTTC CSVEVGLQLMNEQFF
TRBJ2-6 once TRBV30 - TGTGCCTTGGGGCCCTCTGGGGCCAACGTCCTGACTTTC CALGPSGANVLTF
TRBJ1-1 - TRBV5-1 - TGCGCCAGCCAGCGGGACAAGAACACTGAAGCTTTCTTT CASQRDKNTEAFF
TRBJ2-3 - TRBV11-3 - TGTGCCAGCAGCTTAGGCGCCCTCACAGATACGCAGTATTTT CASSLGALTDTQYF
TRBJ1-4 - TRBV29-1 TRBD1 TGCAGCGCTCGGACAGGGCTGAATAATGAAAAACTGTTTTTT CSARTGLNNEKLFF
TRBJ2-1 - TRBV6-1 TRBD2 TGTGCCAGCAGTCCGGGACTAGCGGGGACGAATGAGCAGTTCTTC CASSPGLAGTNEQFF
TRBJ2-6 - TRBV30 - TGTGCCTGGAGTGGCCACGTGGCATCTGGGGCCAACGTCCTGACTTTC CAWSGHVASGANVLTF
TRBJ1-2 - TRBV4-2 TRBD1 TGTGCCAGCAACTCGGGACAGGGTTCGTTTGGCTACACCTTC CASNSGQGSFGYTF
TRBJ1-2 - TRBV19 - TGTGCCAGTACTGGCACAGGGCTCTATGGCTACACCTTC CASTGTGLYGYTF
TRBJ2-7 - TRBV10-3 TRBD2 TGTGCCATCGGACGGCGGGAGAGCTACGAGCAGTACTTC CAIGRRESYEQYF
TRBJ2-1 - TRBV25-1 TRBD1 TGTGCCAGCAGCCCGGGACAGGGAGGCCAAAGGGCCTACAATGAGCAGTTCTTC CASSPGQGGQRAYNEQFF
TRBJ2-1 - TRBV19 - TGTGCCAGTAGTATACAGGGCTCCTACAATGAGCAGTTCTTC CASSIQGSYNEQFF
TRBJ2-3 - TRBV29-1 TRBD2 TGCAGCGTTGAAGACCGACTAGCGGCCTCTAGCACAGATACGCAGTATTTT CSVEDRLAASSTDTQYF
TRBJ2-7 - TRBV28 TRBD1 TGTGCCAGTACGGCCGGGACAGGCATCTACGAGCAGTACTTC CASTAGTGIYEQYF
TRBJ1-1 - TRBV10-3 TRBD1 TGTGCCATCAGTAGGACAGGTCGTGGCGACACTGAAGCTTTCTTT CAISRTGRGDTEAFF
TRBJ2-7 - TRBV2 TRBD1 TGTGCCAGCAGTAAATCGACAGGGGTACGCTACGAGCAGTACTTC CASSKSTGVRYEQYF
TRBJ2-3 - TRBV7-6 TRBD2 TGTGCCAGCAGTCCACTAGCGGGAGGGCCTTTGCCTTTCTCAGATACGCAGTATTTT CASSPLAGGPLPFSDTQYF
TRBJ2-7 - TRBV18 - TGTGCCAGCTCACGTAATAGCCCGGTACAGGGAACCTACGAGCAGTACTTC CASSRNSPVQGTYEQYF
TRBJ1-3 - TRBV6-5 TRBD1 TGTGCCAGCACAGAGACAGGGTCAGGCGGAAACACCATATATTTT CASTETGSGGNTIYF
TRBJ2-1 - TRBV5-1 - TGCGCCAGCTCAGAGGGCCGGGAGCAGTTCTTC CASSEGREQFF
TRBJ2-1 - TRBV5-6 - TGTGCCAGCAGCTTCGGGAATGAGCAGTTCTTC CASSFGNEQFF
TRBJ1-2 - TRBV5-1 TRBD1 TGCGCCAGCAGCTTGGGGGCAGGGGGCGAAGACGGCTACACCTTC CASSLGAGGEDGYTF
TRBJ2-7 - TRBV29-1 TRBD2 TGCAGCGTGCTAGCGGACTACGAGCAGTACTTC CSVLADYEQYF
TRBJ2-1 once TRBV29-1 TRBD2 TGCAGCGCTGGGACTAGCGGTAACAATGAGCAGTTCTTC CSAGTSGNNEQFF
TRBJ1-2 - TRBV6-6 - TGTGCCAGCAGTTACGAGGAATATGGCTACACCTTC CASSYEEYGYTF
TRBJ2-7 once TRBV7-8 - TGTGCCAGCAGCTTAGGTCCGGTAGAGTCCTACGAGCAGTACTTC CASSLGPVESYEQYF
TRBJ2-7 - TRBV7-9 TRBD1 TGTGCCAGCAGCTTCCGGGACAGGGCCATTCCGGACGAGCAGTACTTC CASSFRDRAIPDEQYF
TRBJ1-1 - TRBV5-1 - TGCGCCAGCAGCTTGAAGGGTCCGAGGGACACTGAAGCTTTCTTT CASSLKGPRDTEAFF
TRBJ2-2 - TRBV28 TRBD2 TGTGCCAGCAGTCCCCGACTAGCGGGAGGGATCGGGGAGCTGTTTTTT CASSPRLAGGIGELFF
TRBJ1-2 - TRBV28 TRBD1 TGTGCCAGCAGTGTAAACAGGGGGGTCTTAGGCGGCTACACCTTC CASSVNRGVLGGYTF
TRBJ2-2 - TRBV5-1 - TGCGCCAGCAGCTTGGGTGACGCGGCAATGAACACCGGGGAGCTGTTTTTT CASSLGDAAMNTGELFF
TRBJ2-1 - TRBV4-2 - TGTGCCAGCAGCCAAGATATCCACAATGAGCAGTTCTTC CASSQDIHNEQFF
TRBJ1-5 - TRBV28 - TGTGCCAGCAGTTCCCGACCTAGCTATAGCAATCAGCCCCAGCATTTT CASSSRPSYSNQPQHF
TRBJ2-5 - TRBV28 TRBD2 TGTGCCAGCAGTTTGAACCCAAGGACTAGCGGAAGTAGGGTTGACCAAGAGACCCAGTACTTC CASSLNPRTSGSRVDQETQYF